These T cell receptor beta chains were read from a single sample in a study of identical twins. TCRdb recomputed calls from the 5' RACE reads with MiXCR, one row per CDR3 protein. Of around 370,000 distinct CDR3 sequences in the sample, 7% to 9.5% were seen once. The sequenced sample was naive T cells sorted from blood. The receptors derive from a woman aged 45 to 65 in good health. Both conserved end residues are part of each CDR3. D genes are given only for firm matches. Expanded clones are given a class, and other clones once, few, many or no size at all.

len,abundance,d_gene,j_gene,v_gene,CDR3aa,CDR3nt
12,many,.,TRBJ2-7,TRBV5-1,CASRPFRNEQYF,TGCGCCAGCAGACCCTTTAGAAACGAGCAGTACTTC
15,few,.,TRBJ1-2,TRBV3-1,CASSHRRQASDGYTF,TGTGCCAGCAGCCATAGAAGACAGGCCTCCGATGGCTACACCTTC
15,.,.,TRBJ2-1,TRBV12-3/TRBV12-4,CASSFLGPFVGEQFF,TGTGCCAGCAGTTTTTTGGGTCCCTTTGTTGGTGAGCAGTTCTTC
14,many,.,TRBJ1-1,TRBV2,CASSAWTGKTEAFF,TGTGCCAGCAGTGCGTGGACCGGCAAGACTGAAGCTTTCTTT
12,few,.,TRBJ2-1,TRBV2,CASNPWGDEQFF,TGTGCCAGCAATCCCTGGGGCGATGAGCAGTTCTTC
11,many,.,TRBJ2-3,TRBV12-3/TRBV12-4,CASGTQITQYF,TGTGCCAGCGGGACACAGATAACGCAGTATTTT
15,few,.,TRBJ2-5,TRBV3-1,CASSQVGTSQETQYF,TGTGCCAGCAGCCAAGTCGGGACTTCTCAAGAGACCCAGTACTTC
15,.,.,TRBJ2-3,TRBV18,CASSPPLQGPDTQYF,TGTGCCAGCTCACCACCGTTACAGGGTCCCGATACGCAGTATTTT
16,many,.,TRBJ2-3,TRBV18,CASSPRAVRFTDTQYF,TGTGCCAGCTCACCACGGGCGGTTCGGTTCACAGATACGCAGTATTTT
12,many,.,TRBJ1-1,TRBV3-1,CASSQGGTEAFF,TGCGCCAGCAGCCAAGGTGGCACTGAAGCTTTCTTT
15,many,.,TRBJ2-2,TRBV7-9,CASSPPRGNTGELFF,TGTGCCAGCAGCCCCCCTCGGGGGAACACCGGGGAGCTGTTTTTT
16,.,.,TRBJ2-5,TRBV11-2,CASSLVSGPLQETQYF,TGTGCCAGCAGCTTAGTCTCTGGTCCACTCCAAGAGACCCAGTACTTC
16,few,TRBD2,TRBJ2-6,TRBV6-5,CASTKLAGAGANVLTF,TGTGCCAGCACCAAACTAGCGGGAGCTGGGGCCAACGTCCTGACTTTC
17,few,TRBD2,TRBJ2-1,TRBV4-1,CASSRTSGRHSYNEQFF,TGCGCCAGCAGTCGGACTAGCGGGAGGCACTCCTACAATGAGCAGTTCTTC
16,many,TRBD2,TRBJ2-7,TRBV7-9,CASSPRLAPSSYEQYF,TGTGCCAGCAGCCCCCGACTAGCGCCAAGCTCCTACGAGCAGTACTTC
15,.,TRBD2,TRBJ2-3,TRBV14,CASSLGTSSADTQYF,TGTGCCAGCAGCCTCGGGACTAGCTCGGCAGATACGCAGTATTTT
15,.,TRBD2,TRBJ2-3,TRBV7-2,CASSLRREVTDTQYF,TGTGCCAGCAGCTTAAGGCGGGAGGTAACAGATACGCAGTATTTT
13,many,TRBD2,TRBJ2-1,TRBV29-1,CSGVAGRGNEQFF,TGCAGCGGGGTAGCGGGAAGGGGCAATGAGCAGTTCTTC
12,.,.,TRBJ2-5,TRBV20-1,CSATTRLETQYF,TGCAGTGCTACGACTAGGCTCGAGACCCAGTACTTC
16,few,.,TRBJ1-1,TRBV11-2,CASSFLQDQLYVEAFF,TGTGCCAGCAGCTTCCTACAGGATCAATTATACGTAGAAGCTTTCTTT
14,.,TRBD2,TRBJ2-1,TRBV15,CATSSLAGGYEQFF,TGTGCCACCAGCAGTCTAGCGGGAGGGTATGAGCAGTTCTTC
16,.,.,TRBJ1-3,TRBV10-2,CASSESFPTSGNTIYF,TGCGCCAGCAGTGAGTCGTTTCCAACCTCTGGAAACACCATATATTTT
14,many,.,TRBJ2-1,TRBV7-9,CASSPSRGYNEQFF,TGTGCCAGCAGCCCCTCAAGGGGCTACAATGAGCAGTTCTTC
13,many,.,TRBJ1-4,TRBV29-1,CSVTGLGGEKLFF,TGCAGCGTCACAGGTCTAGGAGGTGAAAAACTGTTTTTT